The clone carrying this TCR beta chain has a count of ten or more. The target antigen is unknown. The data were taken from a study of prognosis after radiotherapy for stage I lung cancer. Study context: Stage I lung tumors that were newly diagnosed and primary were found in roughly 15 patients, while about five patients had oligometastatic NSCLC after surgical resection of the primary tumor. Patients with tumors diagnosed as squamous cell carcinoma numbered 6 or 7, and those with adenocarcinoma twelve. General study findings and limits: Compared with a median of roughly 10,000 beforehand, unique TCR clone counts dropped to approximately 6,300 after stereotactic body radiation therapy.

It was by two-round multiplex PCR that TCR beta CDR3 was amplified from genomic DNA. Gene-specific primers for each TRBV and TRBJ gene drove first-round PCR. A second round of PCR was carried out using universal primers. MiXCR, run by TCRdb on the multiplex PCR reads, gives a single entry per CDR3 protein. The data hold about 35,000 distinct CDR3 sequences, with about 31% observed a single time. V gave up 4 bases and J gave up 0 bases, with 10 bases separating them. The CDR3 runs 15 residues. Germline lookup yields CDR1 LGHDT and CDR2 YNNKEL (reference sequence). The rearrangement joins TRBV3-1 to TRBJ1-3; D unresolved. The sequencing used PBMCs, collected before or after stereotactic body radiation therapy (not recorded which). This clonotype was sampled from a donor at least 50 years old with non-small cell lung cancer. The DNA for the CDR3 is TGTGCCAGCAGCCGCTTTACCAGCTCTGGAAACACCATATATTTT. Translation gives CASSRFTSSGNTIYF.